These 18 T cell receptor beta chains came from one sample sequenced in a study of a mutant IDH1 vaccine in newly diagnosed glioma. Antigens of these TCRs are unknown. Using immunoSEQ multiplex PCR, the repertoire was profiled, and TCRdb retains in-frame clones only, with some absent. The sample gives some 64,000 clones, 80% of which show up once; 5.9% is in the top ten. Time point given: week 11, during vaccination. It was 300 ug of mutant IDH1 20-mer peptide that made up each vaccine dose, given with topical imiquimod. This specimen consisted of PBMCs, obtained from a glioma patient whose treatment included an IDH1 peptide vaccine. The source is a man aged 45-65 years with glioma.

The genes are TRBV19 and TRBJ2-3; D unresolved. The CDR3 sequence is 14 residues long. Germline V gives CDR1 LNHDA, CDR2 SQIVND (reference sequence). V was cut by 5 bases and J by 8 bases, with 17 bases left in between. The CDR3 DNA sequence: TGTGCCAGTAGTGGGTTACGCCCCACGGGTACGCAGTATTTT. As protein: CASSGLRPTGTQYF.

The V and J genes are TRBV7-2 and TRBJ2-2, with D maybe TRBD2 (5 bases). CDR3 size: 15 residues. V dropped 6 bases and J dropped 0 bases, with 11 bases sitting between them. CDR1 and CDR2 from the germline V gene are SGHTA and FQGNSA. CDR3 nucleotide sequence: TGTGCCAGCAGACCGGGAAGCGCGAACACCGGGGAGCTGTTTTTT. Protein product: CASRPGSANTGELFF.

V is TRBV7-3 and J is TRBJ2-6, with no clear D. V was cut by 5 bases and J by 5 bases, with 19 bases left in between. CDR3 length: 17 residues. Per germline, CDR1 SGHTA and CDR2 FQGTGA. In DNA form, the CDR3 reads TGTGCCAGCAGCCGGGTATCGCTTACAAGTCGGGCCAACGTCCTGACTTTC. It encodes CASSRVSLTSRANVLTF.

This clone was picked up a small number of times. The DNA for the CDR3 is TGTGCCAGCAGCACAGCAGGTACCGCTGAAGCTTTCTTT. Translated: CASSTAGTAEAFF. The V call is TRBV5-6, the J call TRBJ1-1; D is undetermined. The germline CDR1 and CDR2 sequences are SGHDT and YYEEEE. The CDR3 is 13 residues long. V was trimmed by 4 bases and J by 6 bases, leaving 13 bases between them.

This clone was detected once. This chain links TRBV4-3 with TRBJ1-2, with D maybe TRBD1 (5 bases). The germline V and J ends were trimmed by 0 bases and 5 bases, with 13 bases remaining between them. The germline V gene encodes CDR1 LGHNA and CDR2 YSLEER. This CDR3 region has 15 residues. The CDR3 DNA reads as TGCGCCAGCAGCCAAGATGCGCAGGGATTATATGGCTACACCTTC. Translated, it gives CASSQDAQGLYGYTF.

This clone was recorded once. The gene calls are TRBV5-1 and TRBJ1-2; D not certain. Trimming stripped 0 bases from V and 6 bases from J, with 9 bases between. Germline loops: CDR1 SGHRS, CDR2 YFSETQ. The CDR3 runs to 13 residues. CDR3 loop: CASSLGSLDGYTF. The CDR3 DNA reads as TGCGCCAGCAGCTTGGGGTCCTTGGATGGCTACACCTTC.

This chain links TRBV7-2 with TRBJ2-7, with 15 bases matching TRBD2. The length of the CDR3 is 16 residues. Losses at the gene ends were 4 bases for V and 2 bases for J; bases not matched to a gene: 3. The V gene's germline CDR1 is SGHTA and CDR2 FQGNSA. CDR3 coding DNA: TGTGCCAGCAGCTCAGGACTAGCGGGAGGGCCCTACGAGCAGTACTTC. Translated, it gives CASSSGLAGGPYEQYF.

A few counts support this clone. The chain employs TRBV10-3 and TRBJ1-1; D remains unclear. Trimming pared 4 bases from V and 5 bases from J, leaving 11 bases between. The CDR3 extends over 13 amino acids. The germline gives CDR1 ENHRY, CDR2 SYGVKD. CDR3: CAISGRGDTEAFF. The CDR3 region has the DNA TGTGCCATCAGTGGGCGTGGGGATACTGAAGCTTTCTTT.

The gene calls are TRBV11-2 and TRBJ2-7; 11 nucleotides agree with TRBD2. J was trimmed by 4 bases and V by 7 bases; bases with no gene match: 6. Per the germline V gene, CDR1 is SGHAT and CDR2 is FQNNGV. The CDR3 contains 14 residues. For the CDR3, the DNA is TGTGCCAGCACTCCGGGACTAGCGGCGTACGAGCAGTACTTC. Amino acid sequence: CASTPGLAAYEQYF.

The V gene is TRBV6-1, the J gene TRBJ1-5; D is undetermined. The V end was cut by 2 bases, the J end by 4 bases, with 6 bases between. Germline CDR1 and CDR2: MNHNS and SASEGT. The CDR3 is 13 residues long. The CDR3 nucleotides read TGTGCCAGCAGTGAATATCAGAATCAGCCCCAGCATTTT. Protein: CASSEYQNQPQHF.

The J gene is TRBJ1-5, the V gene TRBV18; D not resolved. CDR3 length: 15 amino acids. In germline, CDR1 is KGHSH, CDR2 LQKENI. Between the trimmed V and J ends, which lost 2 bases and 3 bases, there was a span of 11 bases. CDR3 in DNA: TGTGCCAGCTCACCAGGGCAGGCACTCAATCAGCCCCAGCATTTT. Protein product: CASSPGQALNQPQHF.

The chain combines TRBV15 with TRBJ1-5, with 8 bases fitting TRBD1. This CDR3 region has 14 residues. Germline V gene sequence: CDR1 LNHNV, CDR2 YYDKDF (reference sequence). The junction had 8 bases not matched to a gene; V was cut back by 6 bases and J by 7 bases. The CDR3 DNA follows: TGTGCCACCAGGGACAGGGAAAGGGGGCAGCCCCAGCATTTT. It yields the protein CATRDRERGQPQHF.

The chain uses TRBV19 and TRBJ1-2; D uncertain. The ends were cut back, 7 bases at V and 7 bases at J, with 10 bases in the middle. This CDR3 comprises 11 residues. Germline V CDR1 and CDR2: LNHDA, SQIVND (reference sequence). In DNA, the CDR3 is TGTGCCAGTACATCGGGCAGTGGCTACACCTTC. The encoded protein is CASTSGSGYTF.

This clone showed up just once. The chain combines TRBV4-1 with TRBJ1-1; D not resolved. V dropped 0 bases and J dropped 3 bases, with 5 bases sitting between them. Germline CDR1 is MGHRA and CDR2 is YSYEKL. This CDR3 has 13 residues. In DNA, the CDR3 is TGCGCCAGCAGCCAAGATCGGTACACTGAAGCTTTCTTT. Translation: CASSQDRYTEAFF.

This clone was seen a few times. J is TRBJ1-1 and V is TRBV6-1; D is undetermined. This CDR3 is 15 amino acids long. Germline CDR1 MNHNS, CDR2 SASEGT. V lost 2 bases, J lost 3 bases, and 13 bases lay in between. CDR3 in DNA: TGTGCCAGCAGTGAATGGTTGGGAGCGTACACTGAAGCTTTCTTT. This sequence encodes CASSEWLGAYTEAFF.

The V and J genes are TRBV10-3 and TRBJ2-1; TRBD2 might be the D (5 bases). Between the trimmed V and J ends, which lost 4 bases and 0 bases, there was a span of 10 bases. CDR1 and CDR2 (germline): ENHRY, SYGVKD. The CDR3 contains 15 residues. The CDR3 nucleotides read TGTGCCATCAGTGGTAGCGTAAGCTCCTACAATGAGCAGTTCTTC. This translates into CAISGSVSSYNEQFF.

This clone came up a few times. J is TRBJ2-3 and V is TRBV4-2; D may be TRBD1 (5 bases). V lost 4 bases and J lost 5, with 22 bases in between. The germline CDR1 and CDR2 sequences are LGHNA and YNFKEQ. CDR3 length equals 17 residues. DNA for the CDR3: TGTGCCAGCAGCCCGTCTAAGGGGATAGCTGGCGGAGATACGCAGTATTTT. Residues: CASSPSKGIAGGDTQYF.

V and J are TRBV18 and TRBJ2-5; D remains unclear. Trimming left V 2 bases short and J 4 bases short, with 8 bases between. Germline-derived CDR1 and CDR2 are KGHSH and LQKENI. This CDR3 spans 13 amino acids. CDR3: CASSPIEGETQYF. DNA of the CDR3: TGTGCCAGCTCACCAATTGAAGGAGAGACCCAGTACTTC.